The text below deals with one T cell receptor (beta chain). The CDR3 loop spans 14 amino acids. Germline-derived CDR1 and CDR2 are MNHEY and SMNVEV (reference sequence). J lost 9 bases, V lost 5 bases, and 13 bases had no gene match. TCRdb reprocessed the RT-PCR reads with MiXCR, giving one entry per CDR3 protein. The sample has almost 700,000 distinct CDR3 sequences, approximately 15% seen once. This TCR was sampled from a female donor in good health, serving as a healthy control. Sequencing was carried out using memory CD4+ T cells from blood. The V and J genes are TRBV27 and TRBJ2-7; 7 nucleotides match TRBD1. CDR3 protein: CASSLLRDSGPQYF. In nucleotides, the CDR3 is TGTGCCAGCAGTCTCCTCCGGGACAGTGGTCCGCAGTACTTC.